The 20 T cell receptor beta chains below all came from one sample that was sequenced in a study of cytomegalovirus exposure and HLA in healthy donors. PCR employed 60 Vbeta and 13 Jbeta primers. Measured with immunoSEQ multiplex PCR; TCRdb has only the in-frame clones, and not every one. The repertoire holds 130,000 or so clones, 84% seen once, with 2.5% to 3.5% in the top ten. The source material was PBMCs. The receptor source for this set is a woman younger than 30 in good health and CMV-seropositive.

The chain uses TRBV7-9 and TRBJ1-2; D is ambiguous. This CDR3 has 15 residues. Germline V CDR1 and CDR2: SEHNR, FQNEAQ (reference sequence). V was trimmed by 5 bases and J by 8 bases, leaving 21 bases between them. The CDR3 DNA reads as TGTGCCAGCAGCAGTCGCGAGGGAACCCTTCTGGGCTACACCTTC. This codes for CASSSREGTLLGYTF.

The CDR3 is CASSNNRGQETQYF. CDR3 DNA: TGCGCCAGCAGCAATAACAGGGGGCAAGAGACCCAGTACTTC. The chain carries TRBV5-1 and TRBJ2-5; 8 bases align to TRBD1. Germline lookup yields CDR1 SGHRS and CDR2 YFSETQ. The CDR3 length is 14 residues. With 4 bases clipped from V and 2 bases from J, the junction kept 4 bases outside the gene matches.

This clone was counted between two and nine times. The identical CDR3 is also encoded by other nucleotide sequences in the sample. This sequence joins TRBV5-1 and TRBJ2-3; 7 nucleotides align to TRBD2. The ends lost 3 bases at V and 2 bases at J; junction bases unmatched: 6. Germline-derived CDR1 and CDR2 are SGHRS and YFSETQ. The CDR3 sequence is 15 residues long. CDR3 nucleotides: TGCGCCAGCAGCTCGGCCGGGGGGTACACAGATACGCAGTATTTT. Encoded protein: CASSSAGGYTDTQYF.

The V call is TRBV4-2, the J call TRBJ2-6; D possibly corresponds to TRBD1 (5 bases). CDR1 and CDR2 from the germline V gene are LGHNA and YNFKEQ. V lost 0 bases to trimming and J lost 2 bases, with 8 bases between them. CDR3 size: 16 residues. This chain's CDR3 is CASSQEEGAGANVLTF. DNA of the CDR3: TGTGCCAGCAGCCAAGAGGAAGGGGCTGGGGCCAACGTCCTGACTTTC.

This clone was seen only once. The CDR3 bases are TGTGCCAGCAGCCCCGAATACACAGGGGCCTGGGATGAGCAGTTCTTC. Its protein is CASSPEYTGAWDEQFF. The rearrangement uses TRBV6-4 and TRBJ2-1, with 7 bases that match TRBD1. Trimming removed 6 bases from V and 8 bases from J; junction bases left unmatched: 16. There are 16 residues in the CDR3. The V gene's germline CDR1 is MRHNA and CDR2 SNTAGT.

The gene calls are TRBV4-1 and TRBJ2-1, with D perhaps matching TRBD2 (7 bases). V dropped 4 bases and J dropped 7 bases, with 17 bases sitting between them. This CDR3 contains 15 residues. Germline V lookup: CDR1 MGHRA, CDR2 YSYEKL. The DNA for the CDR3 is TGCGCCAGCAGCCGTACCCGGGGGGCCGGGAATGAGCAGTTCTTC. This encodes CASSRTRGAGNEQFF.

On this clone: The DNA is omitted, as the CDR3 cannot be located on it reliably, and the CDR3 follows TCRdb's listing. CDR3 residues: CVAGGANF. The J gene is TRBJ1-2, the V gene TRBV6-5. CDR1 and CDR2 (germline): MNHEY, SVGAGI. The CDR3 spans 8 residues, counting both ends.

V is TRBV7-9 and J is TRBJ2-7; D perhaps matches TRBD1 (6 bases). The CDR3 has 13 residues. Trimming took off 5 bases at V and 3 bases at J, with 11 bases between the two ends. Germline-derived CDR1 and CDR2 are SEHNR and FQNEAQ (reference sequence). The CDR3 coding sequence is TGTGCCAGCAGCACGCAGGACAGCTACGAGCAGTACTTC. Encoded protein: CASSTQDSYEQYF.

The chain is built from TRBV4-1 and TRBJ2-5; TRBD2 might be the D (6 bases). Germline lookup yields CDR1 MGHRA and CDR2 YSYEKL. The V and J ends lost 1 base and 10 bases respectively, with 13 bases between them. CDR3 size: 13 residues. The CDR3 DNA follows: TGCGCCAGCAGCCAAGGGAGGGATGGTGACCAGTACTTC. Amino acid sequence: CASSQGRDGDQYF.

CDR3 bases: TGTGCCAGCAGTTTAGGGACATCCTACGAGCAGTACTTC. This sequence encodes CASSLGTSYEQYF. The chain carries TRBV27 and TRBJ2-7, with D possibly being TRBD1 (6 bases). V shed 2 bases and J shed 1 base, with 6 bases lying between them. CDR1 MNHEY and CDR2 SMNVEV come from the germline V gene (reference sequence). The CDR3 contains 13 residues.

The rearrangement uses TRBV25-1 and TRBJ2-5; 8 bases are a match to TRBD1. J lost 3 bases, V lost 8 bases, and 11 bases had no gene match. The V gene's germline CDR1 is MGHDK and CDR2 SYGVNS. The CDR3 length is 15 residues. The CDR3 nucleotides read TGTGCCAGCCACGACCCGGGACAGGCTAAAGAGACCCAGTACTTC. Translation: CASHDPGQAKETQYF.

The chain joins TRBV10-2 to TRBJ1-5, with D perhaps TRBD1 (6 bases). This CDR3 has 13 residues. V was trimmed by 7 bases and J by 5 bases, leaving 12 bases between them. CDR1 is WSHSY, CDR2 SAAADI, per germline. The CDR3 DNA follows: TGCGCCAGCAAGGAAAACAGGGATCAGCCCCAGCATTTT. As protein: CASKENRDQPQHF.

The rearrangement links TRBV5-1 to TRBJ2-1; D is unclear. Germline CDR1 reads SGHRS; CDR2 reads YFSETQ. V lost 0 bases and J lost 0, with 13 bases in between. CDR3 length: 17 residues. The CDR3 DNA follows: TGCGCCAGCAGCTTGGCCGTCGGGTCCAGCTCCTACAATGAGCAGTTCTTC. This encodes CASSLAVGSSSYNEQFF.

This chain connects TRBV30 to TRBJ2-7; 8 positions match TRBD1. The V segment lost 3 bases and the J segment 6 bases; nucleotides outside the gene matches: 4. The CDR3 runs 12 residues. The germline gives CDR1 GTSNPN, CDR2 SVGIG (reference sequence). The CDR3 loop is CAWSLDRGEQYF. The CDR3 DNA reads TGTGCCTGGAGCCTCGACAGGGGCGAGCAGTACTTC.

The chain uses TRBV19 and TRBJ2-2; 7 bases agree with TRBD2. The CDR3 runs to 15 residues. CDR1 is LNHDA, CDR2 SQIVND, per germline (reference sequence). With 6 bases clipped from V and 4 bases from J, the junction kept 8 bases outside the gene matches. CDR3: CASSLNPGGTGELFF. The CDR3 coding sequence is TGTGCCAGTAGCCTTAACCCGGGAGGCACCGGGGAGCTGTTTTTT.

This clone was observed a few times. The chain combines TRBV19 with TRBJ2-7, with D possibly TRBD2 on 5 matching bases. Trimming cost V 5 bases and J 5 bases, with 13 bases left between them. CDR1 and CDR2 (germline): LNHDA, SQIVND (reference sequence). This CDR3 contains 13 residues. CDR3 residues: CASSALAGDEQYF. In DNA, the CDR3 is TGTGCCAGTAGTGCCCTAGCAGGTGACGAGCAGTACTTC.

The chain is built from TRBV29-1 and TRBJ1-1, with a weak D call TRBD1 (6 bases). This CDR3 comprises 16 residues. Trimming left V 0 bases short and J 2 bases short, with 16 bases between. Germline assignment: CDR1 SQVTM and CDR2 ANQGSEA. The CDR3 bases are TGCAGCGTTGAAGATCGGGCAGGGGTGGGAAACACTGAAGCTTTCTTT. Translation gives CSVEDRAGVGNTEAFF.

The genes are TRBV25-1 and TRBJ1-2; tentatively, D is TRBD1 (5 bases). Germline CDR1 MGHDK, CDR2 SYGVNS. Trimming left V 5 bases short and J 8 bases short, with 21 bases between. The CDR3 is made up of 15 amino acids. In DNA, the CDR3 is TGTGCCAGCAGTCCGGGGGGGACTGTTGGACCGGGCTACACCTTC. Encoded protein: CASSPGGTVGPGYTF.

About this clone itself: This specimen includes other DNA sequences encoding the same CDR3. The chain joins TRBV6-1 to TRBJ2-7, with D perhaps matching TRBD1 (5 bases). The germline CDR1 and CDR2 sequences are MNHNS and SASEGT. Trimming took off 3 bases at V and 2 bases at J, with 8 bases between the two ends. The CDR3 has 13 amino acids. CDR3 loop: CASSDDSPYEQYF. DNA of the CDR3: TGTGCCAGCAGTGATGACAGCCCCTACGAGCAGTACTTC.

This chain joins TRBV28 and TRBJ2-7; 7 nucleotides line up with TRBD1. The germline gives CDR1 MDHEN, CDR2 SYDVKM. The CDR3 loop spans 13 amino acids. J was trimmed by 2 bases and V by 6 bases; bases with no gene match: 4. CDR3 protein: CASRTGTAYEQYF. The CDR3 DNA reads as TGTGCCAGCAGAACCGGGACAGCCTACGAGCAGTACTTC.